This entry lists 10 T cell receptor beta chains sequenced from one sample in a study of T cell repertoires in cytomegalovirus infection. Their target antigens are unknown. TCRdb itself ran the reads through MiXCR, one entry per CDR3 protein. The sample includes more than 95,000 distinct CDR3 sequences, around 30% seen only once; the top ten take roughly 50%. The starting material was CD8+ T cells from cultured PBMCs, obtained from culture after CMV antigen stimulation. These receptor sequences come from a human donor in good health (CMV status not recorded). Some clones in this sample may be carry-over from other donors' samples.

V is TRBV27 and J is TRBJ2-1; weak D call: TRBD1 (5 bases). The CDR3 runs to 14 residues. The V end was cut by 0 bases, the J end by 6 bases, with 9 bases between. Looked up from germline, CDR1 is MNHEY and CDR2 is SMNVEV (reference sequence). Written as DNA, the CDR3 is TGTGCCAGCAGTTTATCGGGCAGGGTCAATGAGCAGTTCTTC. This encodes CASSLSGRVNEQFF.

The rearrangement links TRBV7-9 to TRBJ1-4; possibly TRBD1 for D (6 bases). Germline CDR1 SEHNR, CDR2 FQNEAQ (reference sequence). The CDR3 runs to 14 residues. V was shortened by 5 bases and J by 8 bases, with 15 bases between the two germline ends. The CDR3: CASSRTDRGEKLFF. The CDR3, as DNA: TGTGCCAGCAGCAGGACAGACAGAGGAGAAAAACTGTTTTTT. The full variable domain, completed using reference TRBV7-9 and TRBJ1-4, is DTGVSQNPRHKITKRGQNVTFRCDPISEHNRLYWYRQTLGQGPEFLTYFQNEAQLEKSRLLSDRFSAERPKGSFSTLEIQRTEQGDSAMYLCASSRTDRGEKLFFGSGTQLSVL.

The V gene is TRBV5-5, the J gene TRBJ1-2, with D perhaps matching TRBD1 (5 bases). Per germline, CDR1 SGHKS and CDR2 YYEKEE (reference sequence). Trimming shortened V by 3 bases and J by 2 bases, and 11 bases separated the two germline ends. This CDR3 is built from 14 residues. The CDR3 DNA reads TGTGCCAGCAGCTCACCGGGACGGAACTATGGCTACACCTTC. As protein: CASSSPGRNYGYTF.

This clonotype has at least ten counts. In DNA form, the CDR3 reads TGTGCCAGCCAAACGGGACGGGACAATTCACCCCTCCACTTT. This translates into CASQTGRDNSPLHF. The chain joins TRBV5-5 to TRBJ1-6; perhaps TRBD1 as D (5 bases). The CDR3 consists of 14 residues. With 7 bases removed from V and 7 bases from J, the gap between germline ends came to 15 bases. Per germline, CDR1 SGHKS and CDR2 YYEKEE (reference sequence). Variable domain in full (rest from reference TRBV5-5 and TRBJ1-6): DAGVTQSPTHLIKTRGQQVTLRCSPISGHKSVSWYQQVLGQGPQFIFQYYEKEERGRGNFPDRFSARQFPNYSSELNVNALLLGDSALYLCASQTGRDNSPLHFGNGTRLTVT.

In this sample, this clonotype turned up a few times. J is TRBJ2-1 and V is TRBV28; D is unresolved. Germline-derived CDR1 and CDR2 are MDHEN and SYDVKM. V was pared by 3 bases and J by 9 bases, with 9 bases between. CDR3 length equals 12 residues. CDR3: CASSLSAVEQFF. CDR3 coding DNA: TGTGCCAGCAGTTTGAGTGCCGTTGAGCAGTTCTTC.

This clonotype was recorded a few times. V and J are TRBV15 and TRBJ1-1; 7 positions agree with TRBD1. The junction had 3 bases not matched to a gene; V was cut back by 2 bases and J by 0 bases. CDR3 length equals 15 residues. Germline V CDR1 and CDR2: LNHNV, YYDKDF (reference sequence). CDR3 loop: CATSRHRGVNTEAFF. CDR3 sequence (DNA): TGTGCCACCAGCAGACACAGGGGCGTGAACACTGAAGCTTTCTTT.

This clonotype was counted at least ten times. V is TRBV7-2 and J is TRBJ2-1, with 11 positions matching TRBD2. This CDR3 spans 18 amino acids. Germline V gives CDR1 SGHTA, CDR2 FQGNSA. V shed 1 base, J shed 5 bases, and the junction held 10 bases outside the gene matches. The CDR3 DNA is TGTGCCAGCAGCTTAGGATCTAGCGGGGGGAACCCCCACAATGAGCAGTTCTTC. Encoded protein: CASSLGSSGGNPHNEQFF.

The chain couples TRBV28 to TRBJ2-5; unclear D gene. Looked up from germline, CDR1 is MDHEN and CDR2 is SYDVKM. Trimming shortened V by 11 bases and J by 7 bases, and 5 bases separated the two germline ends. The CDR3 is 8 amino acids. The CDR3 is CAARTQYF. CDR3 nucleotide sequence: TGTGCCGCCAGGACCCAGTACTTC.

This clonotype came up a few times. V usage is TRBV7-2 and J usage is TRBJ1-1; perhaps TRBD1 as D (6 bases). Trimming stripped 5 bases from V and 8 bases from J, with 12 bases between. The CDR3 is made up of 12 amino acids. Germline V gene sequence: CDR1 SGHTA, CDR2 FQGNSA. CDR3 amino acids: CASSLGHIEAFF. DNA for the CDR3: TGTGCCAGCAGCCTGGGACACATAGAAGCTTTCTTT.

Many counts were recorded for this clonotype. This chain links TRBV7-2 with TRBJ2-7; D is perhaps TRBD1 (5 bases). Germline V lookup: CDR1 SGHTA, CDR2 FQGNSA. V lost 6 bases and J 0 bases, leaving 6 bases between the germline ends. The CDR3 length is 12 residues. The CDR3 DNA is TGTGCCAGCAGAGGGGTCTCCTACGAGCAGTACTTC. Protein product: CASRGVSYEQYF.